These 16 T cell receptor beta chains were all obtained from the same sample, sequenced in a study of blood T cells in healthy people across ages. Combining a sample-barcoded 5' primer with a J-beta primer mix, a second PCR ran for roughly 7 to 11 cycles. A single record per CDR3 protein comes from TCRdb applying MiXCR to the 5' RACE reads. This table holds 1.8 million or so distinct CDR3 sequences, roughly 43% found once. The specimen sequenced was blood. These receptors came from a human donor in good health.

This clonotype was counted only a few times. The rearrangement uses TRBV20-1 and TRBJ2-1, with TRBD2 matching 7 bases. The CDR3 runs 15 residues. The V gene end was trimmed by 5 bases and the J gene end by 3 bases; junction bases not matched to a gene: 10. Germline V gene data show CDR1 as DFQATT and CDR2 as SNEGSKA (reference sequence). The CDR3 nucleotides read TGCAGTGCTCCCGAGGGAGGGGCTGTCTACAATGAGCAGTTCTTC. Amino acids: CSAPEGGAVYNEQFF.

The V and J genes are TRBV4-3 and TRBJ2-5; D might be TRBD1 or TRBD2, each matching 5 bases. CDR3 length: 13 amino acids. V dropped 4 bases and J dropped 5 bases, with 11 bases sitting between them. Germline assignment: CDR1 LGHNA and CDR2 YSLEER. This CDR3 is CASSRGVMETQYF. Written as DNA, the CDR3 is TGCGCCAGCAGCCGAGGGGTCATGGAGACCCAGTACTTC.

In its sample, this clonotype was seen once. The CDR3 DNA is TGTGCCAGCAGCCCTCATATCGGGACAGGGGAAGGATATCAGCCCCAGCATTTT. Residues: CASSPHIGTGEGYQPQHF. The V gene is TRBV11-1, the J gene TRBJ1-5; 10 nucleotides align to TRBD1. Germline CDR1 is SGHAT and CDR2 is FQDESV (reference sequence). The CDR3 runs to 18 residues. Germline trimming cut 5 bases from V and 5 bases from J; bases unmatched to any gene: 15.

Only a few counts were recorded for this clonotype. The CDR3 protein is CASSRGHSAYEQFF. The DNA of the CDR3 is TGTGCCAGCAGCCGGGGACACTCAGCGTATGAGCAGTTCTTC. The J gene is TRBJ2-1, the V gene TRBV12-3 or TRBV12-4; a weak D match, TRBD1 (6 bases). Deletions cut 6 bases from V and 8 bases from J, with 17 bases between. This CDR3 has 14 amino acids.

The gene calls are TRBV7-9 and TRBJ2-7; D remains ambiguous. V was pared by 1 base and J by 0 bases, with 13 bases between. CDR1 and CDR2 from the germline V gene are SEHNR and FQNEAQ (reference sequence). The CDR3 is made up of 16 amino acids. The CDR3 DNA reads as TGTGCCAGCAGCTTAGTCATTACCTCCAGCTCCTACGAGCAGTACTTC. This codes for CASSLVITSSSYEQYF.

The chain has TRBV6-5 and TRBJ1-1, with D uncertain. Germline loops: CDR1 MNHEY, CDR2 SVGAGI. V dropped 2 bases and J dropped 1 base, with 5 bases sitting between them. The CDR3 is 13 amino acids. CDR3 bases: TGTGCCAGCAGTTACGATGCGAACACTGAAGCTTTCTTT. Translated, it gives CASSYDANTEAFF.

The V gene is TRBV19, the J gene TRBJ1-1; possibly TRBD1 for D (5 bases). In germline, CDR1 is LNHDA, CDR2 SQIVND (reference sequence). The CDR3 is made up of 11 amino acids. V lost 10 bases and J lost 4, with 10 bases in between. The chain's CDR3 is CATGATTEAFF. CDR3 bases: TGTGCCACCGGGGCGACCACTGAAGCTTTCTTT.

The chain uses TRBV7-6 and TRBJ1-4; perhaps TRBD1 as D (6 bases). The ends were cut back, 1 base at V and 3 bases at J, with 9 bases in the middle. Germline CDR1 SGHVS, CDR2 FNYEAQ. The CDR3 length is 15 residues. CDR3 in amino acids: CASSLEGQSNEKLFF. The CDR3 DNA reads TGTGCCAGCAGCTTAGAGGGACAATCTAATGAAAAACTGTTTTTT. Looking up the rest from reference TRBV7-6 and TRBJ1-4 gives the full variable domain: GAGVSQSPRYKVTKRGQDVALRCDPISGHVSLYWYRQALGQGPEFLTYFNYEAQQDKSGLPNDRFSAERPEGSISTLTIQRTEQRDSAMYRCASSLEGQSNEKLFFGSGTQLSVL.

This clonotype has more than one count but fewer than ten. This chain uses TRBV27 with TRBJ2-3; TRBD2 matches at 12 bases. The length of the CDR3 is 17 residues. Looked up from germline, CDR1 is MNHEY and CDR2 is SMNVEV (reference sequence). Trimming cost V 8 bases and J 4 bases; bases outside gene matches: 13. CDR3 region: CASRNPGLAGYSDTQYF. The CDR3 DNA reads TGTGCCAGCCGAAATCCCGGACTAGCGGGGTACTCAGATACGCAGTATTTT.

The genes are TRBV5-5 and TRBJ1-2; D remains unclear. CDR3 size: 13 residues. Germline values: CDR1 SGHKS, CDR2 YYEKEE (reference sequence). V was clipped by 0 bases and J by 6 bases, with 9 bases between them. CDR3 amino acids: CASSLVQPDGYTF. In DNA form, the CDR3 reads TGTGCCAGCAGCTTGGTACAGCCCGATGGCTACACCTTC.

This rearrangement joins TRBV15 to TRBJ1-5; the D is unclear. V shed 4 bases and J shed 9 bases, with 13 bases lying between them. Germline-derived CDR1 and CDR2 are LNHNV and YYDKDF (reference sequence). The CDR3 spans 13 residues. CDR3 nucleotides: TGTGCCACCAGCATGGCCGGCATGACGCCCCAGCATTTT. As protein: CATSMAGMTPQHF.

This chain connects TRBV29-1 to TRBJ2-2; D not resolved. Germline CDR1 SQVTM, CDR2 ANQGSEA. This CDR3 comprises 11 residues. V lost 3 bases to trimming and J lost 6 bases, with 5 bases between them. CDR3 coding DNA: TGCAGCGTTGAGAAGCCCGGGGAGCTGTTTTTT. It codes for CSVEKPGELFF.

The chain combines TRBV12-3 or TRBV12-4 with TRBJ1-2; D is uncertain. V lost 1 base, J lost 9 bases, and 12 bases lay in between. The CDR3 has 13 amino acids. Written as DNA, the CDR3 is TGTGCCAGCAGTTTAGAATTTAAGTATAGCTACACCTTC. Its protein is CASSLEFKYSYTF.

This clonotype was observed many times. The chain is built from TRBV7-3 and TRBJ1-4; no clear D gene. The germline CDR1 and CDR2 sequences are SGHTA and FQGTGA. The CDR3 runs 14 residues. V gave up 5 bases and J gave up 5 bases, with 12 bases separating them. The CDR3 DNA is TGTGCCAGCAGCCCGCAAACTTTCAATGAAAAACTGTTTTTT. Translating it yields CASSPQTFNEKLFF.

In this sample, this clonotype turned up a few times. J is TRBJ1-2 and V is TRBV7-2; D gene unclear. Germline CDR1 and CDR2: SGHTA and FQGNSA. The ends were cut back, 8 bases at V and 6 bases at J, with 13 bases in the middle. This CDR3 is built from 12 residues. CDR3 in DNA: TGTGCCAGCGGCGAGAAAACGGATGGCTACACCTTC. It yields the protein CASGEKTDGYTF. Variable domain in full (rest from reference TRBV7-2 and TRBJ1-2): GAGVSQSPSNKVTEKGKDVELRCDPISGHTALYWYRQSLGQGLEFLIYFQGNSAPDKSGLPSDRFSAERTGGSVSTLTIQRTQQEDSAVYLCASGEKTDGYTFGSGTRLTVV.

This clonotype was seen a handful of times. This chain uses TRBV20-1 with TRBJ2-7; a weak D match, TRBD2 (5 bases). The CDR3 extends over 14 amino acids. The V end lost 1 base, the J end lost 7 bases, and 17 bases lay between the germline ends. Germline V lookup: CDR1 DFQATT, CDR2 SNEGSKA (reference sequence). CDR3 coding DNA: TGCAGTGCTAGAGCTCCGGGGATCCCTCGGGAGCAGTACTTC. Translated, it gives CSARAPGIPREQYF.